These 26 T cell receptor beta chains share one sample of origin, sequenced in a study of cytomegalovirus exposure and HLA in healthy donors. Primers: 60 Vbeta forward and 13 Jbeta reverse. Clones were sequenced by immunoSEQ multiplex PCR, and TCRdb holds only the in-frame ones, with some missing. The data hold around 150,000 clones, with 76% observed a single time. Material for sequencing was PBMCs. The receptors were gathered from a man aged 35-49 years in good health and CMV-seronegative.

The CDR3 loop is CASSLQTGYNSPLHF. The CDR3 DNA follows: TGTGCCAGCAGCCTACAGACAGGGTATAATTCACCCCTCCACTTT. The rearrangement uses TRBV7-2 and TRBJ1-6; TRBD1 matches 7 bases. The V gene end was trimmed by 5 bases and the J gene end by 4 bases; junction bases not matched to a gene: 5. Germline CDR1 is SGHTA and CDR2 is FQGNSA. This CDR3 is built from 15 residues. Using reference TRBV7-2 and TRBJ1-6 for the parts outside the CDR3, the full variable domain is GAGVSQSPSNKVTEKGKDVELRCDPISGHTALYWYRQSLGQGLEFLIYFQGNSAPDKSGLPSDRFSAERTGGSVSTLTIQRTQQEDSAVYLCASSLQTGYNSPLHFGNGTRLTVT.

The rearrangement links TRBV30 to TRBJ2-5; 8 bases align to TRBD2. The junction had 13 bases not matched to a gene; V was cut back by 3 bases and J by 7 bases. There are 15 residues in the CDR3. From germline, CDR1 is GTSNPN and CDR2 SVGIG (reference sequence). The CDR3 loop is CAWSGLAGGLGTQYF. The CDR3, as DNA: TGTGCCTGGAGCGGGTTGGCGGGAGGCCTAGGGACCCAGTACTTC.

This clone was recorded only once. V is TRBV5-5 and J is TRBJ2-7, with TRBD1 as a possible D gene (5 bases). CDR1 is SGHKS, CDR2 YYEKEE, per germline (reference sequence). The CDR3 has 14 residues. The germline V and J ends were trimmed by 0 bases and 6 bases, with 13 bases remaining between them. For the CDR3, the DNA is TGTGCCAGCAGCTTGGCCTCAGGGCACGGCGAGCAGTACTTC. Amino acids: CASSLASGHGEQYF.

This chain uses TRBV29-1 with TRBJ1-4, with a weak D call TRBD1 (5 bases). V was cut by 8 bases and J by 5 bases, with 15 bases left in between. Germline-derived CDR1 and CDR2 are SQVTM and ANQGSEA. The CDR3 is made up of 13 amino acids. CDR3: CSIQGFGNEKLFF. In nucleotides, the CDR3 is TGCAGCATCCAGGGCTTTGGGAATGAAAAACTGTTTTTT.

The CDR3 nucleotides are TGCGCCAGCAGCTCGCCGACGGTCGGGAGGGTGGTCCAGTACTTC. This sequence encodes CASSSPTVGRVVQYF. This chain joins TRBV5-1 and TRBJ2-5, with 8 bases that match TRBD2. Losses at the gene ends were 3 bases for V and 10 bases for J; bases not matched to a gene: 14. The CDR3 sequence is 15 residues long. The V gene's germline CDR1 is SGHRS and CDR2 YFSETQ.

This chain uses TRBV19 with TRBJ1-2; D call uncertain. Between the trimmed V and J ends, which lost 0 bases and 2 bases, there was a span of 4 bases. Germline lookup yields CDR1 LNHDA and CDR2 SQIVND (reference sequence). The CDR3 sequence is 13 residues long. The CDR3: CASSIDGNYGYTF. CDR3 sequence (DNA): TGTGCCAGTAGTATAGATGGCAACTATGGCTACACCTTC.

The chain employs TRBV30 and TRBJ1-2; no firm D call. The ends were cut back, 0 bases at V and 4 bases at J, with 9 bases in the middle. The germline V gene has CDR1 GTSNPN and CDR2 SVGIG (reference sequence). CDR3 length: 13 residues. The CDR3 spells CAWSVQTTYGYTF. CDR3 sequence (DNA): TGTGCCTGGAGTGTACAGACCACCTATGGCTACACCTTC.

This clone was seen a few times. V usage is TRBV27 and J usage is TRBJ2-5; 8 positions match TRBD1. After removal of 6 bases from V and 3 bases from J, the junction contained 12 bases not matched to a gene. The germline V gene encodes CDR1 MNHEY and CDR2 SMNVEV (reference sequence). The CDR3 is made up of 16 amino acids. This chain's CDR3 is CASRFPGQGIEETQYF. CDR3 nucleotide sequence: TGTGCCAGCAGATTCCCTGGACAGGGAATAGAAGAGACCCAGTACTTC.

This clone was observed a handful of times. CDR3 nucleotides: TGTGCCAGCAGTAGTCGAACAGGGGAAACTGGGGCCAACGTCCTGACTTTC. This gives the protein CASSSRTGETGANVLTF. The chain couples TRBV28 to TRBJ2-6; 7 bases are a match to TRBD1. The J segment lost 2 bases and the V segment lost 5 bases, leaving 9 bases of the junction unmatched. The CDR3 runs 17 residues. Germline-derived CDR1 and CDR2 are MDHEN and SYDVKM.

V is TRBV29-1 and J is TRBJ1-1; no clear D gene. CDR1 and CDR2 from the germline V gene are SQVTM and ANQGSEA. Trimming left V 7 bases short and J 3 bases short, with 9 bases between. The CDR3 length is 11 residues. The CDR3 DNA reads TGCAGCGAGCACAGATACACTGAAGCTTTCTTT. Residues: CSEHRYTEAFF.

The CDR3 DNA reads TGTGCCAGCAGCGTACACAGCGGGAGTACCTACGAGCAGTACTTC. Its protein is CASSVHSGSTYEQYF. The chain is built from TRBV9 and TRBJ2-7; 8 positions match TRBD2. The junction had 5 bases not matched to a gene; V was cut back by 1 base and J by 2 bases. Germline V lookup: CDR1 SGDLS, CDR2 YYNGEE. The length of the CDR3 is 15 residues. The entire variable domain, with the rest obtained from reference TRBV9 and TRBJ2-7, is as follows: DSGVTQTPKHLITATGQRVTLRCSPRSGDLSVYWYQQSLDQGLQFLIQYYNGEERAKGNILERFSAQQFPDLHSELNLSSLELGDSALYFCASSVHSGSTYEQYFGPGTRLTVT.

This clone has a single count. CDR3 nucleotide sequence: TGTGCCAGCAAATCGACAGAAACCTACGAGCAGTACTTC. This gives the protein CASKSTETYEQYF. The chain combines TRBV5-4 with TRBJ2-7; D is perhaps TRBD1 (5 bases). CDR1 and CDR2 from the germline V gene are SGHNT and YYREEE (reference sequence). CDR3 size: 13 residues. V lost 6 bases, J lost 2 bases, and 12 bases lay in between.

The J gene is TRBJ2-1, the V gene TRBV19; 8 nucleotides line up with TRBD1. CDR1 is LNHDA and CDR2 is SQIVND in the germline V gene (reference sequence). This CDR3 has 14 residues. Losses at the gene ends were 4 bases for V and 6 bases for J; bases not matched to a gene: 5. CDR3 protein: CASSTLTGGNEQFF. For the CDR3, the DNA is TGTGCCAGTAGTACCCTAACAGGGGGCAATGAGCAGTTCTTC. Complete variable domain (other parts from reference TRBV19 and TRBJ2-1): DGGITQSPKYLFRKEGQNVTLSCEQNLNHDAMYWYRQDPGQGLRLIYYSQIVNDFQKGDIAEGYSVSREKKESFPLTVTSAQKNPTAFYLCASSTLTGGNEQFFGPGTRLTVL.

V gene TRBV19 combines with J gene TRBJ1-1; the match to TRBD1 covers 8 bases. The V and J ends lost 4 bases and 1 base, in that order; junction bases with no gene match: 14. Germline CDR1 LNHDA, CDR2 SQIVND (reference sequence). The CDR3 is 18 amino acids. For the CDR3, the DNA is TGTGCCAGTAGTACCGACCATAAGGGGACAGGCTCGAACACTGAAGCTTTCTTT. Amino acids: CASSTDHKGTGSNTEAFF.

CDR3 protein: CASTPRGTSGSYEQYF. The CDR3 nucleotides read TGTGCCAGCACCCCGCGGGGGACTAGCGGCTCCTACGAGCAGTACTTC. The chain is built from TRBV6-6 and TRBJ2-7, with 11 bases identical to TRBD2. The CDR3 is 16 residues long. Germline V gene sequence: CDR1 MNHNY, CDR2 SVGAGI (reference sequence). V was pared by 7 bases and J by 0 bases, with 8 bases of the junction left unmatched.

The CDR3 DNA reads as TGTGCCAGCAGCTTGGGGGCGGGTCAGCCCCAGCATTTT. Translation gives CASSLGAGQPQHF. The rearrangement uses TRBV7-2 and TRBJ1-5; D is possibly TRBD1 (6 bases). CDR3 length equals 13 residues. Germline CDR1 and CDR2: SGHTA and FQGNSA. The ends were cut back, 3 bases at V and 6 bases at J, with 9 bases in the middle.

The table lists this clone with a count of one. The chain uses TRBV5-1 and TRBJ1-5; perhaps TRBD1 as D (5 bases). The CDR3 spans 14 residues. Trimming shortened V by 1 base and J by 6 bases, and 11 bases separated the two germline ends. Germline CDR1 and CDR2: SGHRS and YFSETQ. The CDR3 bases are TGCGCCAGCAGCTTGTGGGGGGAGGGTCAGCCCCAGCATTTT. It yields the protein CASSLWGEGQPQHF.

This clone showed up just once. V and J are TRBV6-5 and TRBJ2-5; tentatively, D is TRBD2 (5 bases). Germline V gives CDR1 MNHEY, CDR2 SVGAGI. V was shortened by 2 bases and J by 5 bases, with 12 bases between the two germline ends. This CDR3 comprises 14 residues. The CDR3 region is CASSYEGSRETQYF. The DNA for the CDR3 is TGTGCCAGCAGTTACGAGGGCTCGAGGGAGACCCAGTACTTC.

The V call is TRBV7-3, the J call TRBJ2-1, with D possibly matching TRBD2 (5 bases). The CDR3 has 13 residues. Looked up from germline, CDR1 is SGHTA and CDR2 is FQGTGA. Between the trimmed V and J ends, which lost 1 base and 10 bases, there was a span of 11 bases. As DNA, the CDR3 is TGTGCCAGCAGCTTAAGCGAGGGTTGGGAGCAGTTCTTC. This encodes CASSLSEGWEQFF.

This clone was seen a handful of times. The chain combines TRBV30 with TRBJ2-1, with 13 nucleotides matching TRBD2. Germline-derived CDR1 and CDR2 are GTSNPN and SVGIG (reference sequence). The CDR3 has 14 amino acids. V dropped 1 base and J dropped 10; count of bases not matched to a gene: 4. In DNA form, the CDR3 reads TGTGCCTGGAGTGAACTAGCGGGGGGGTGGGAGCAGTTCTTC. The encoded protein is CAWSELAGGWEQFF.

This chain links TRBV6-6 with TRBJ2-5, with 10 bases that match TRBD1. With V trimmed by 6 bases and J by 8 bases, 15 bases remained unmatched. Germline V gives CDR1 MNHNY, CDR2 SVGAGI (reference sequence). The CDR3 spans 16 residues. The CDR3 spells CASRATGTGDGGTQYF. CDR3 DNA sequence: TGTGCCAGCAGAGCAACCGGGACAGGGGATGGGGGAACCCAGTACTTC.

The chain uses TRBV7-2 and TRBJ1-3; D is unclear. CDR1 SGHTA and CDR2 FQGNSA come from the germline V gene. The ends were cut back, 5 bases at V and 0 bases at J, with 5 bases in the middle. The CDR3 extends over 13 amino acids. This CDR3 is CASSLVSGNTIYF. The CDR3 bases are TGTGCCAGCAGCCTTGTCTCTGGAAACACCATATATTTT.

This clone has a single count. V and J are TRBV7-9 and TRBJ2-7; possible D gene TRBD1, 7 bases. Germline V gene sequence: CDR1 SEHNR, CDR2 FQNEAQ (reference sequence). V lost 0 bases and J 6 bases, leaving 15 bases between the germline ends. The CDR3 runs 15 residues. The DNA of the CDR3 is TGTGCCAGCAGCTTAGCGCGTTCAGGGGGGATCGAGCAGTACTTC. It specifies CASSLARSGGIEQYF.

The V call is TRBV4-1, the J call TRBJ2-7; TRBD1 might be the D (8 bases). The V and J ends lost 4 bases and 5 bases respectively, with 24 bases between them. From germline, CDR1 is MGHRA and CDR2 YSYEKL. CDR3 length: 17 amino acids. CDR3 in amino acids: CASSPQIHRGGGNEQYF. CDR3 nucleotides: TGCGCCAGCAGCCCGCAAATCCACAGGGGGGGTGGTAACGAGCAGTACTTC.

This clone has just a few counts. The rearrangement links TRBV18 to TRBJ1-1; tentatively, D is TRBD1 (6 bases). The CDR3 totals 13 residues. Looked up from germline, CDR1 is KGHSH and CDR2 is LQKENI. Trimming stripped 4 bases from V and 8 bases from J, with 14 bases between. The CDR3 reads CASSREDSTEAFF. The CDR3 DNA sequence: TGTGCCAGCTCACGAGAGGACAGTACAGAAGCTTTCTTT.

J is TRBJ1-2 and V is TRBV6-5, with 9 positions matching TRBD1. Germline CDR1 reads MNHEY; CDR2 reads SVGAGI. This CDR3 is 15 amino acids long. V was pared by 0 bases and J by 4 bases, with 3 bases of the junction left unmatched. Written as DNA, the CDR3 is TGTGCCAGCAGTTACTCATCGACAGGGGGCTATGGCTACACCTTC. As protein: CASSYSSTGGYGYTF.